Sequencing of this T cell receptor beta chain was carried out in a study of blood T cells in healthy people across ages. Regarding this clonotype: Its antigen remains unidentified.

Per-sample PBMC isolation yielded at least 6 million cells. Points from the study as a whole: The study regarded diversity estimates from one million T cells as underestimates.

Combining a sample-barcoded 5' primer with a J-beta primer mix, a second PCR ran for roughly 7 to 12 cycles. Each CDR3 protein is one row after TCRdb ran MiXCR on the 5' RACE reads. The sample yields about 800,000 distinct CDR3 sequences, 20% to 25% seen once. This same sample was also taken into another study, of T cells of mothers and their children. This second study says: A few healthy Caucasian mothers served as donors, and their six children did as well. The cDNA synthesis received all extracted RNA, at approximately 1.4 ug per 15 ul.

The TCR sequence derives from a boy between 10 and 17 years old in good health. Sequences were obtained from blood.

DNA of the CDR3: TGCGCCAGCAGCACGACTAGCCTAGAGACCCAGTACTTC. Encoded protein: CASSTTSLETQYF. The V call is TRBV5-1, the J call TRBJ2-5; TRBD2 aligns across 7 bases. Trimming removed 4 bases from V and 4 bases from J; junction bases left unmatched: 4. The CDR3 spans 13 residues. Germline loops: CDR1 SGHRS, CDR2 YFSETQ.